A single T cell receptor (beta chain) is shown here with its context. The antigen it recognizes is unknown. Per-base qualities were not stored, and no clone one base away is much larger. TCRbeta CDR3 regions were amplified from genomic DNA by means of the immunoSEQ Assay, a bias-controlled multiplex PCR. Turning to the authors' computational methods: The number of nucleated cells in each sample was estimated from the amplification of reference gene primers within the assay. To quantify the absolute abundance of each unique TCRbeta CDR3 rearrangement, sequence reads were collapsed and filtered. Productive Simpson clonality was computed per sample as the square root of Simpson's diversity index over productive rearrangements. The clones in this table, taken by TCRdb from immuneACCESS, are in-frame only. Not every clone is retained; where verified, under half of the shortfall comes from an unresolved V gene, and the cause of the rest is unknown. V, J and clone size are taken as reported in that table, and D and trimming were inferred from the DNA itself. Present in this sample are around 250,000 clones, approximately 90% of which were seen just once. 0.95% to 1.5% of the sample comes from the top ten.

This sample was taken from a study of blood T cell repertoires in COVID-19 (dated by TCRdb to the early 2020s). Notes on the research overall: Collaborator samples came from the United States, Italy and Spain and covered acute and convalescent phases of COVID-19. The material from the prospective study consisted of cDNA or gDNA derived from T cells, B-cell-depleted T cells, or PBMCs. The dataset comprised deeply sampled blood TCRbeta repertoires from subjects exposed to, actively infected with, or recovered from COVID-19. The repertoires were released in a freely available public database intended as a resource for research on the immune response to SARS-CoV-2. Samples came from the ongoing ImmuneRACE study (first 160 participants) plus 1,254 subjects from 6 global collaborators. Nearly every sample came with metadata listing a de-identified subject ID, COVID-19 status, age in years and sex. Where available, HLA class I and class II types were obtained from metadata supplied by the sample provider rather than from assay-based typing.

Participants in the prospective study were aged roughly 18 to 89 years, lived in about two dozen United States geographic areas, and enrolled through a virtual design. Cohort assignment in the prospective study relied on participant-reported clinical history from a screening survey and a study questionnaire. In the prospective study, mobile phlebotomists collected whole blood, serum and a nasopharyngeal or oropharyngeal swab from each participant. Prospective study participants could optionally give additional blood draws and questionnaires over a roughly 2-month period. Prospective study blood samples were shipped either frozen or at room temperature before DNA extraction. Broad study findings and their caveats: The amount of clinical and demographic metadata varied by source and participant and was provided uncurated.

Sequenced: PBMCs or T cells enriched from blood (not recorded which). This clonotype originated in a human donor in a cohort exposed to, infected with or recovered from COVID-19 (not recorded which). The donor label of this sample is uncertain.

The nucleotide sequence reads TGTGCCAGCAGTTCCCTAGCGGGACAGGGGGCGAGGCAGCCCCAGCATTTT. Protein translation: CASSSLAGQGARQPQHF. This chain joins TRBV27 to TRBJ1-5; 12 central bases correspond to TRBD1. The germline V and J ends show losses of 4 bases and 7 bases respectively, and no gene match explains 11 bases of the junction. Including the terminal cysteine and phenylalanine, the CDR3 comprises 17 residues. This entry keeps only the CDR3 DNA: 51 bases, framed from base 1. For CDR1 and CDR2, the germline V gene (reference sequence) lists MNHEY and SMNVEV.